The rows below give T cell receptor beta chains drawn from one sample of a study of immune evolution from preneoplasia to lung adenocarcinoma. Repertoires were generated with immunoSEQ multiplex PCR, while TCRdb's copy carries only in-frame clones and drops some. Here the sample spans about 8,600 clones, around 75% being singletons. The material sequenced was FFPE minimally invasive lung adenocarcinoma tissue. The receptors were gathered from a donor at least 70 years old with lung adenocarcinoma. Both conserved end residues are part of each CDR3. A D gene is named only where the DNA matches it firmly. A clone size is listed for some rows: how often the clone was seen (once, few, many), or a class if it is expanded.

cdr3_aa	cdr3_nt	v_call	clone_size	j_call	d_call
CASSLPYESGANVLTF	TGTGCCAGCAGCTTGCCATACGAGTCTGGGGCCAACGTCCTGACTTTC	TRBV5-6	.	TRBJ2-6	.
CASSDRAGGNTIYF	TGTGCCAGCAGTGACAGGGCAGGAGGAAACACCATATATTTT	TRBV2	.	TRBJ1-3	.
CASSPWTGEFNTDTQYF	TGTGCCAGCAGCCCCTGGACAGGGGAATTCAACACAGATACGCAGTATTTT	TRBV9	.	TRBJ2-3	TRBD1
CASSSSRSYQETQYF	TGTGCCAGCAGTTCCTCCCGGAGTTACCAAGAGACCCAGTACTTC	TRBV25-1	few	TRBJ2-5	.
CASSRQTLGDEQYF	TGTGCCAGTAGTAGACAGACACTGGGCGACGAGCAGTACTTC	TRBV19	.	TRBJ2-7	.
CASQLGTGRIGELFF	TGTGCCAGTCAACTGGGGACAGGGAGGATCGGGGAGCTGTTTTTT	TRBV11-1	.	TRBJ2-2	TRBD1
CASSPGLAATPDTQYF	TGCGCCAGCAGCCCGGGACTAGCGGCGACGCCAGATACGCAGTATTTT	TRBV5-1	.	TRBJ2-3	TRBD2
CASSLGSGQISYEQYF	TGCGCCAGCAGCTTGGGGTCGGGACAAATCTCCTACGAGCAGTACTTC	TRBV5-1	once	TRBJ2-7	.
CATGEAGGSYEQYF	TGTGCCACCGGAGAGGCGGGAGGCTCCTACGAGCAGTACTTC	TRBV6-5	.	TRBJ2-7	TRBD2
CASSLRLAGEADTQYF	TGTGCCAGCAGCTTAAGACTAGCGGGAGAGGCCGATACGCAGTATTTT	TRBV7-3	.	TRBJ2-3	TRBD2
CASSSSSTDTQYF	TGTGCCAGCAGCTCTAGCAGCACAGATACGCAGTATTTT	TRBV7-2	.	TRBJ2-3	.
CASSLAGGALGEQYF	TGTGCCAGCAGCTTAGCGGGCGGCGCCCTGGGCGAGCAGTACTTC	TRBV7-2	.	TRBJ2-7	.
CASSPWDDYNEQFF	TGTGCCAGCTCACCTTGGGACGACTACAATGAGCAGTTCTTC	TRBV18	.	TRBJ2-1	.
CAWSLVDRGYEQYF	TGTGCCTGGAGTCTAGTGGACAGGGGATACGAGCAGTACTTC	TRBV30	.	TRBJ2-7	TRBD1
CASRGRETQYF	TGTGCCAGCAGAGGTCGGGAGACCCAGTACTTC	TRBV2	once	TRBJ2-5	.
CAISEGQGAGGYTF	TGTGCCATCAGTGAAGGACAGGGGGCGGGTGGCTACACCTTC	TRBV10-3	.	TRBJ1-2	TRBD1
CASSHDGNQPQHF	TGTGCCAGCAGTCACGACGGAAATCAGCCCCAGCATTTT	TRBV6-5	.	TRBJ1-5	.
CASSIEDSVGYSNQPQHF	TGTGCCAGTAGTATAGAGGACAGCGTGGGTTATAGCAATCAGCCCCAGCATTTT	TRBV19	.	TRBJ1-5	.
CASSLTSHPAGGPYEQFF	TGTGCCAGCAGCTTAACTTCCCACCCAGCGGGAGGGCCCTACGAGCAGTTCTTC	TRBV7-6	.	TRBJ2-1	TRBD2
CASSLRTGGNTGELFF	TGTGCCAGCAGCTTAAGGACAGGGGGGAACACCGGGGAGCTGTTTTTT	TRBV7-3	once	TRBJ2-2	TRBD1
CASSLMGQVDNEQFF	TGCGCCAGCAGCTTGATGGGACAGGTGGACAATGAGCAGTTCTTC	TRBV5-1	.	TRBJ2-1	TRBD1
CAWSVLGDNPNEQFF	TGTGCCTGGAGTGTACTTGGGGACAACCCCAATGAGCAGTTCTTC	TRBV30	.	TRBJ2-1	.
CASSHDRDEQYF	TGTGCCAGCAGCCACGACAGGGACGAGCAGTACTTC	TRBV11-2	.	TRBJ2-7	TRBD1
CASSFRGRETQYF	TGTGCCAGCAGCTTCAGGGGGCGGGAGACCCAGTACTTC	TRBV5-4	.	TRBJ2-5	TRBD1
CASSYSGTGGGNEQFF	TGCGCCAGCAGCTATTCCGGGACAGGGGGAGGGAATGAGCAGTTCTTC	TRBV5-1	.	TRBJ2-1	TRBD1
CASSPRWTGELFF	TGTGCCAGCAGCCCTCGGTGGACCGGGGAGCTGTTTTTT	TRBV14	.	TRBJ2-2	.
CATSWDRQETQYF	TGTGCCACCAGCTGGGACCGCCAAGAGACCCAGTACTTC	TRBV15	few	TRBJ2-5	.
CASSETSGRGDEQYF	TGCGCCAGCAGTGAGACTAGCGGGAGAGGCGACGAGCAGTACTTC	TRBV10-2	.	TRBJ2-7	TRBD2
CASSRLAGYNEQFF	TGCGCCAGCAGCCGACTAGCGGGGTACAATGAGCAGTTCTTC	TRBV5-1	few	TRBJ2-1	TRBD2
CASSVNTDGGYTF	TGTGCCAGCAGCGTAAACACAGACGGTGGCTACACCTTC	TRBV9	.	TRBJ1-2	.
CASSLVGYEQYF	TGTGCCAGCAGCTTGGTAGGGTACGAGCAGTACTTC	TRBV5-6	.	TRBJ2-7	.
CASSLEAGGPGELFF	TGCGCCAGCAGCTTGGAAGCGGGAGGGCCCGGGGAGCTGTTTTTT	TRBV5-1	once	TRBJ2-2	TRBD2
CASSPQGSSTDTQYF	TGTGCCAGCTCACCACAGGGATCCAGCACAGATACGCAGTATTTT	TRBV18	.	TRBJ2-3	.
CASQLSGTSSYNEQFF	TGTGCCAGTCAACTTAGCGGGACGAGCTCCTACAATGAGCAGTTCTTC	TRBV27	.	TRBJ2-1	TRBD2
CASSAGGTGAYEQYF	TGTGCCAGCAGCGCCGGCGGGACAGGCGCCTACGAGCAGTACTTC	TRBV9	.	TRBJ2-7	TRBD1
CASSSTEKNIQYF	TGTGCCAGCAGCTCCACAGAAAAAAACATTCAGTACTTC	TRBV5-4	.	TRBJ2-4	.
CAWSSPGQGRTDTQYF	TGTGCCTGGAGTTCTCCGGGACAGGGGCGCACAGATACGCAGTATTTT	TRBV30	few	TRBJ2-3	TRBD1
CASSTLTGGYGYTF	TGTGCCAGCAGTACATTGACAGGGGGCTATGGCTACACCTTC	TRBV6-5	.	TRBJ1-2	TRBD1
CASSLTGLVEAFF	TGTGCCAGCAGCCTCACGGGACTTGTTGAAGCTTTCTTT	TRBV5-8	.	TRBJ1-1	.
CASNPRTGGDETQYF	TGTGCCAGCAATCCTCGGACAGGGGGCGACGAGACCCAGTACTTC	TRBV2	.	TRBJ2-5	TRBD1
CSAYSGAGYTF	TGCAGTGCTTACTCCGGGGCCGGCTACACCTTC	TRBV20-1	.	TRBJ1-2	.
CAASPGGGYTF	TGTGCCGCCTCACCAGGGGGCGGCTACACCTTC	TRBV6-1	.	TRBJ1-2	TRBD1
CATRGQGAGEQFF	TGTGCTACGAGGGGACAGGGCGCAGGGGAGCAGTTCTTC	TRBV19	.	TRBJ2-1	TRBD1
CASRTPTANTGELFF	TGTGCCAGCAGGACCCCGACAGCGAACACCGGGGAGCTGTTTTTT	TRBV28	.	TRBJ2-2	.
CAAEEGTEGTGELFF	TGTGCCGCCGAGGAGGGGACAGAGGGGACCGGGGAGCTGTTTTTT	TRBV19	few	TRBJ2-2	.